By frequency in the sample, the clone carrying this T cell receptor beta chain is large (0.1 to 1%). What it binds is not known. Germline values: CDR1 MNHNS, CDR2 SASEGT. Trimming removed 7 bases from V and 4 bases from J, with 11 bases in between. The CDR3 consists of 14 residues. This sample was included in a study of T cell repertoires in aging, cancer and after chemotherapy. Study-level points and caveats: Lymphoid organ infiltration in hematological cancer patients may impair thymic emigration or peripheral T cell expansion. Immunological memory after chemotherapy cannot be judged from the repertoire data. Median generation probability rose over the chemotherapy interval in each cancer cohort, suggesting rebound thymic output.

Peripheral blood genomic DNA, not sorted cells or RNA, was the template. Multiplex touch-down PCR with TRB-A/B primers amplified rearranged V-D-J TRB sequences. From the multiplex PCR reads, TCRdb called clonotypes with MiXCR, one entry per CDR3 protein. The repertoire has 2,300 or so distinct CDR3 sequences, roughly 22% of them found once; the top ten carry around 8%. The receptor comes from a human donor with a blood cancer. Sequenced material: blood. This chain joins TRBV6-1 and TRBJ1-6, with a weak D call TRBD1 (5 bases). CDR3 sequence reads: CASTGPDYNSPLHF. The CDR3, as DNA: TGTGCCAGCACAGGGCCAGATTATAATTCACCCCTCCACTTT.